Listed below are T cell receptor beta chains from one sample, sequenced in a study of blood T cell repertoires in COVID-19. The method was immunoSEQ multiplex PCR; TCRdb's version includes in-frame clones alone and lacks a portion of them. Here the sample spans fewer than 250,000 clones, 70% to 90% being singletons. Material for sequencing was PBMCs or T cells enriched from blood (not recorded which). The receptors shown here come from a woman in her thirties or forties with acute COVID-19. Each CDR3 is given with its conserved first and last residue. The order of the fields is V gene, clone size, J gene, D gene, CDR3 DNA, CDR3 protein. A D gene is named only where the DNA matches it firmly. The listing skips clone size in some rows; elsewhere it reads once, few, many or a size class.

v_call: TRBV5-1; clone_size: few; j_call: TRBJ2-1; d_call: TRBD2; cdr3_nt: TGCGCCAGCAGCACCTGGACTAGTGGGCCGGACAATGAGCAGTTCTTC; cdr3_aa: CASSTWTSGPDNEQFF
v_call: TRBV5-6; clone_size: NA; j_call: TRBJ2-7; d_call: NA; cdr3_nt: TGTGCCAGCAGCTTGGAAGGCTTTTTCTACTACTACGAGCAGTACTTC; cdr3_aa: CASSLEGFFYYYEQYF
v_call: TRBV7-3; clone_size: NA; j_call: TRBJ2-1; d_call: TRBD2; cdr3_nt: TGTGCCAGCAGCCCTACTCCGGGACTAGCGGGGTACAATGAGCAGTTCTTC; cdr3_aa: CASSPTPGLAGYNEQFF
v_call: TRBV7-9; clone_size: NA; j_call: TRBJ1-6; d_call: TRBD1; cdr3_nt: TGTGCCAGCAGCTCGACAGGGGGAGGTTCACCCCTCCACTTT; cdr3_aa: CASSSTGGGSPLHF
v_call: TRBV2; clone_size: once; j_call: TRBJ1-6; d_call: TRBD1; cdr3_nt: TGTGCCAGCAGCCGACAGGGGGCGAATTCACCCCTCCACTTT; cdr3_aa: CASSRQGANSPLHF
v_call: TRBV4-3; clone_size: NA; j_call: TRBJ1-3; d_call: NA; cdr3_nt: TGCGCCAGCAGCCAACTCGGAGACACCATATATTTT; cdr3_aa: CASSQLGDTIYF
v_call: TRBV7-2; clone_size: NA; j_call: TRBJ2-7; d_call: NA; cdr3_nt: TGTGCCAGCAGCCTAACAGACTACGAGCAGTACTTC; cdr3_aa: CASSLTDYEQYF
v_call: TRBV18; clone_size: few; j_call: TRBJ1-1; d_call: TRBD1; cdr3_nt: TGTGCCAGCTCACCCAGGACAGGGTGGGACACTGAAGCTTTCTTT; cdr3_aa: CASSPRTGWDTEAFF
v_call: TRBV21-1; clone_size: NA; j_call: TRBJ2-1; d_call: NA; cdr3_nt: TGTGCCAGCAGCGCGAAACACAATGAGCAGTTCTTC; cdr3_aa: CASSAKHNEQFF
v_call: TRBV19; clone_size: NA; j_call: TRBJ2-3; d_call: NA; cdr3_nt: TGTGCCAGTAGAAGACTAGAGGGTAAAGATACGCAGTATTTT; cdr3_aa: CASRRLEGKDTQYF
v_call: TRBV28; clone_size: NA; j_call: TRBJ2-7; d_call: TRBD2; cdr3_nt: TGTGCCAGCACCTCCGGTGCGGGGGGAGTGTCATACGAGCAGTACTTC; cdr3_aa: CASTSGAGGVSYEQYF
v_call: TRBV3-1/TRBV3-2; clone_size: NA; j_call: TRBJ2-5; d_call: TRBD2; cdr3_nt: TGTGCCAGCAGCCGAGGGACTAGTATTGAGACCCAGTACTTC; cdr3_aa: CASSRGTSIETQYF
v_call: TRBV5-4; clone_size: NA; j_call: TRBJ1-2; d_call: NA; cdr3_nt: TGTGCCAGCAGCTTGGACGGCGGGAGTCGGTATGGCTACACCTTC; cdr3_aa: CASSLDGGSRYGYTF
v_call: TRBV28; clone_size: few; j_call: TRBJ1-1; d_call: TRBD1; cdr3_nt: TGTGCCAGCATAAAGACAGGGAGGAACGTCGGGCCCTTT; cdr3_aa: CASIKTGRNVGPF
v_call: TRBV27; clone_size: NA; j_call: TRBJ2-7; d_call: NA; cdr3_nt: TGTGCCAGCAGCGCCAACGCCGGTTACGAGCAGTACTTC; cdr3_aa: CASSANAGYEQYF
v_call: TRBV5-6; clone_size: few; j_call: TRBJ2-7; d_call: NA; cdr3_nt: TGTGCCAGCAGCTCGTCGGGACTCCTCCCTTCCTACGAGCAGTACTTC; cdr3_aa: CASSSSGLLPSYEQYF
v_call: TRBV19; clone_size: NA; j_call: TRBJ2-4; d_call: NA; cdr3_nt: TGTGCCAGTAGTCATCCGGGAATCAACATTCAGTACTTC; cdr3_aa: CASSHPGINIQYF
v_call: TRBV2; clone_size: NA; j_call: TRBJ2-5; d_call: NA; cdr3_nt: TGTGCCAGCAGTGAAAAGGAGGGGAGAGAGACCCAGTACTTC; cdr3_aa: CASSEKEGRETQYF
v_call: TRBV19; clone_size: NA; j_call: TRBJ2-5; d_call: NA; cdr3_nt: TGTGCCAGTAGGTCAGCAAACAGCCAAGAGACCCAGTACTTC; cdr3_aa: CASRSANSQETQYF
v_call: TRBV9; clone_size: once; j_call: TRBJ1-3; d_call: NA; cdr3_nt: TGTGCCAGCAGCCCCTCTGAGGGCATCAGAAAATCAGGAAACACCATATATTTT; cdr3_aa: CASSPSEGIRKSGNTIYF
v_call: TRBV24-1; clone_size: NA; j_call: TRBJ2-1; d_call: TRBD2; cdr3_nt: TGTGCCACCGAAACTAGCGGGAGGGCCTCAATCAATGAGCAGTTCTTC; cdr3_aa: CATETSGRASINEQFF
v_call: TRBV11-2; clone_size: few; j_call: TRBJ1-6; d_call: NA; cdr3_nt: TGTGCCAGCAGCTTAAGTCAGGGTTCACCCCTCCACTTT; cdr3_aa: CASSLSQGSPLHF
v_call: TRBV21-1; clone_size: once; j_call: TRBJ2-7; d_call: NA; cdr3_nt: TGTGCCAGCAGGCCCATTAGACTAGCGTCCTACGAGCAGTACTTC; cdr3_aa: CASRPIRLASYEQYF
v_call: TRBV7-8; clone_size: NA; j_call: TRBJ2-7; d_call: TRBD1; cdr3_nt: TGTGCCAGCAGCCTCCCCGGGACAGACTACGAGCAGTACTTC; cdr3_aa: CASSLPGTDYEQYF
v_call: TRBV7-9; clone_size: NA; j_call: TRBJ2-5; d_call: NA; cdr3_nt: TGTGCCAGCAGCTTTGGAGGGACAGCGAAGGAGACCCAGTACTTC; cdr3_aa: CASSFGGTAKETQYF
v_call: TRBV6-5; clone_size: NA; j_call: TRBJ1-2; d_call: NA; cdr3_nt: TGTGCCAGCAGTTACCTTCCAGTTAACTATGGCTACACCTTC; cdr3_aa: CASSYLPVNYGYTF
v_call: TRBV9; clone_size: NA; j_call: TRBJ2-3; d_call: TRBD2; cdr3_nt: TGTGCCAGCAGCATGACTAGCGGCACAGATACGCAGTATTTT; cdr3_aa: CASSMTSGTDTQYF
v_call: TRBV5-1; clone_size: NA; j_call: TRBJ2-5; d_call: TRBD1; cdr3_nt: TGCGCCAGCAGCAAGGGCGGGACAGGGGTTGAGACCCAGTACTTC; cdr3_aa: CASSKGGTGVETQYF
v_call: TRBV18; clone_size: few; j_call: TRBJ2-2; d_call: NA; cdr3_nt: TGTGCCAGCTCACCACAGCCCGAGCGGGCCAACACCGGGGAGCTGTTTTTT; cdr3_aa: CASSPQPERANTGELFF
v_call: TRBV19; clone_size: NA; j_call: TRBJ2-2; d_call: NA; cdr3_nt: TGTGCCAGTAGTAAATACACAGACACCGGGGAGCTGTTTTTT; cdr3_aa: CASSKYTDTGELFF
v_call: TRBV6-1; clone_size: NA; j_call: TRBJ1-2; d_call: NA; cdr3_nt: TGTGCCAGCAGTGAAGCGCAGGGGCGGATTCTTAACTATGGCTACACCTTC; cdr3_aa: CASSEAQGRILNYGYTF
v_call: TRBV28; clone_size: NA; j_call: TRBJ1-5; d_call: NA; cdr3_nt: TGTGCCAGCAGTTTAAACGGGATCAGTTCCTTTAATCAGCCCCAGCATTTT; cdr3_aa: CASSLNGISSFNQPQHF
v_call: TRBV11-2; clone_size: NA; j_call: TRBJ1-3; d_call: NA; cdr3_nt: TGTGCCAGCAGCTTAGAACAGGGTTCAGGAAACACCATATATTTT; cdr3_aa: CASSLEQGSGNTIYF
v_call: TRBV11-2; clone_size: NA; j_call: TRBJ1-1; d_call: NA; cdr3_nt: TGTGCCAGCAGCTTAGAAAGGGGCAGGAAAGCTTTCTTT; cdr3_aa: CASSLERGRKAFF
v_call: TRBV24-1; clone_size: NA; j_call: TRBJ2-2; d_call: TRBD1; cdr3_nt: TGTGCCACCAGGCCCGGGACAGGGTATACCGGGGAGCTGTTTTTT; cdr3_aa: CATRPGTGYTGELFF
v_call: TRBV29-1; clone_size: NA; j_call: TRBJ1-1; d_call: NA; cdr3_nt: TGCAGCGTATGGGAGGGCTCGGGAACTGAAGCTTTCTTT; cdr3_aa: CSVWEGSGTEAFF
v_call: TRBV18; clone_size: NA; j_call: TRBJ2-5; d_call: NA; cdr3_nt: TGTGCCAGCTCACCTCAAAACCAAGAGACCCAGTACTTC; cdr3_aa: CASSPQNQETQYF
v_call: TRBV5-1; clone_size: NA; j_call: TRBJ2-7; d_call: TRBD1; cdr3_nt: TGCGCCAGCAGCCCCAGACAGGGACCTGTCGGGGAGCAGTACTTC; cdr3_aa: CASSPRQGPVGEQYF
v_call: TRBV2; clone_size: NA; j_call: TRBJ2-5; d_call: NA; cdr3_nt: TGTGCCAGCAGCTATCAAGAGACCCAGTACTTC; cdr3_aa: CASSYQETQYF
v_call: TRBV29-1; clone_size: NA; j_call: TRBJ2-5; d_call: NA; cdr3_nt: TGCAGCGTCAGACACGTGTCGGAGACCCAGTACTTC; cdr3_aa: CSVRHVSETQYF